The 31 T cell receptor beta chains listed next were all sequenced from one sample in a study of OX40 agonist ivuxolimab in advanced cancers. Library creation used the immunoSEQ multiplex PCR assay. TCRdb obtained this table from immuneACCESS and retained in-frame rearrangements with V and J assigned. These tables miss some clones; where compared with another copy, unresolved V genes account for less than half of the shortfall, and the remainder is unexplained. The sample data list approximately 60,000 clones, and about 92% of these were observed just once. About 0.58% of the sample is taken by the ten largest. The starting material was CD4+ or CD8+ T cells sorted from blood, obtained in a trial of the OX40 agonist ivuxolimab. These receptors all come from an adult with an advanced solid tumor such as melanoma, head and neck, liver or kidney cancer.

DNA for the CDR3: TGTGCCACCAGTTCCCAGGGAAAGGGAGATCAGCCCCAGCATTTT. It is translated as CATSSQGKGDQPQHF. This chain uses TRBV15 with TRBJ1-5; TRBD1 might be the D (5 bases). Trimming left V 6 bases short and J 5 bases short, with 17 bases between. This CDR3 contains 15 residues. CDR1 and CDR2 (germline): LNHNV, YYDKDF (reference sequence).

The chain has TRBV7-9 and TRBJ2-7; no definite D call. CDR3 length: 13 residues. The germline V gene encodes CDR1 SEHNR and CDR2 FQNEAQ (reference sequence). The germline V and J ends were trimmed by 3 bases and 4 bases, with 10 bases remaining between them. The CDR3 reads CASSLGILYEQYF. DNA of the CDR3: TGTGCCAGCAGCTTGGGGATCCTTTACGAGCAGTACTTC.

The chain joins TRBV5-5 to TRBJ2-5; TRBD1 matches at 9 bases. The length of the CDR3 is 14 residues. CDR1 and CDR2 from the germline V gene are SGHKS and YYEKEE (reference sequence). After removal of 3 bases from V and 3 bases from J, the junction contained 3 bases not matched to a gene. The CDR3 reads CASSSRQGEETQYF. In nucleotides, the CDR3 is TGTGCCAGCAGCTCACGACAGGGGGAAGAGACCCAGTACTTC.

The CDR3 nucleotides are TGTGCCAGCACCGGGGGGCCTGGGGCCAACGTCCTGACTTTC. Translated, it gives CASTGGPGANVLTF. The chain couples TRBV2 to TRBJ2-6; possible D gene TRBD2, 7 bases. CDR3 length: 14 residues. The V end lost 7 bases, the J end lost 2 bases, and 9 bases lay between the germline ends. Germline assignment: CDR1 SNHLY and CDR2 FYNNEI.

This clone was picked up one time. The rearrangement links TRBV19 to TRBJ2-2, with D possibly being TRBD1 or TRBD2 (5 bases each). This CDR3 region has 14 residues. CDR1 and CDR2 (germline): LNHDA, SQIVND (reference sequence). V lost 5 bases and J 7 bases, leaving 14 bases between the germline ends. The CDR3: CASSSGPYGGELFF. The CDR3 DNA is TGTGCCAGTAGTTCGGGACCCTACGGCGGGGAGCTGTTTTTT.

This chain links TRBV11-2 with TRBJ2-7; D gene uncertain. Trimming removed 5 bases from V and 2 bases from J, with 10 bases in between. Germline V gene data show CDR1 as SGHAT and CDR2 as FQNNGV. The CDR3 length is 13 residues. CDR3 loop: CASSLGLAYEQYF. CDR3 nucleotides: TGTGCCAGCAGCCTCGGGCTAGCCTACGAGCAGTACTTC.

This clone was counted a few times. The J gene is TRBJ2-7, the V gene TRBV7-3; D unclear. The germline V gene encodes CDR1 SGHTA and CDR2 FQGTGA. The CDR3 totals 14 residues. V gave up 4 bases and J gave up 6 bases, with 16 bases separating them. CDR3 loop: CASSSTPLGTEQYF. CDR3 in DNA: TGTGCCAGCAGCTCGACCCCCCTAGGTACCGAGCAGTACTTC.

The rearrangement links TRBV11-2 to TRBJ2-2; unclear D gene. Deletions cut 4 bases from V and 8 bases from J, with 8 bases between. This CDR3 is 12 amino acids long. Germline V lookup: CDR1 SGHAT, CDR2 FQNNGV. This CDR3 is CASSSHMGELFF. In nucleotides, the CDR3 is TGTGCCAGCAGCTCACACATGGGGGAGCTGTTTTTT.

The chain couples TRBV7-9 to TRBJ2-3; TRBD2 aligns across 9 bases. Trimming took 1 base from V and 3 from J; bases not matched to a gene: 2. The CDR3 runs 15 residues. Germline V gene sequence: CDR1 SEHNR, CDR2 FQNEAQ (reference sequence). The CDR3 is CASSLGTSETDTQYF. The CDR3 DNA reads TGTGCCAGCAGCTTAGGGACTAGCGAGACAGATACGCAGTATTTT.

A note on this clone: Germline is not matched at one junction end, which may reflect a read error. The chain couples TRBV6-1 to TRBJ1-4; the D gene is possibly TRBD1 (6 bases). The germline V gene encodes CDR1 MNHNS and CDR2 SASEGT. This CDR3 has 14 residues. In DNA, the CDR3 is TGTGCCAGCAGGACCGGGACAACGAATGAAAAACTGTTTTTT. Its translation: CASRTGTTNEKLFF.

This clone is a singleton in its sample. The chain employs TRBV14 and TRBJ1-2, with D tentatively TRBD1 (5 bases). Germline V CDR1 and CDR2: SGHDN, FVKESK. This CDR3 spans 17 amino acids. V was shortened by 2 bases and J by 3 bases, with 19 bases between the two germline ends. Here the CDR3 reads CASSQYSGTDTHYGYTF. Here the CDR3 DNA reads TGTGCCAGCAGCCAATATTCCGGGACGGATACTCACTATGGCTACACCTTC. The whole variable domain, remainder taken from reference TRBV14 and TRBJ1-2, is EAGVTQFPSHSVIEKGQTVTLRCDPISGHDNLYWYRRVMGKEIKFLLHFVKESKQDESGMPNNRFLAERTGGTYSTLKVQPAELEDSGVYFCASSQYSGTDTHYGYTFGSGTRLTVV.

This rearrangement joins TRBV27 to TRBJ2-1; 7 bases are shared with TRBD2. The CDR3 loop spans 14 amino acids. Trimming at V came to 2 bases and at J to 4 bases, leaving 2 bases not matched to a gene. CDR1 is MNHEY and CDR2 is SMNVEV in the germline V gene (reference sequence). CDR3 DNA: TGTGCCAGCAGTTTAGGGCGGGAGTACAATGAGCAGTTCTTC. Translating it yields CASSLGREYNEQFF.

The chain couples TRBV18 to TRBJ1-1; D is perhaps TRBD1 (5 bases). In germline, CDR1 is KGHSH, CDR2 LQKENI. Trimming pared 3 bases from V and 4 bases from J, leaving 12 bases between. The CDR3 sequence is 14 residues long. CDR3 in DNA: TGTGCCAGCTCACCGTCCGGGGGGATCACTGAAGCTTTCTTT. It translates to CASSPSGGITEAFF.

J is TRBJ2-3 and V is TRBV6-1; TRBD2 might be the D (6 bases). Germline CDR1 is MNHNS and CDR2 is SASEGT. Trimming removed 6 bases at V and 5 bases at J, with 12 bases between. CDR3 length equals 13 residues. CDR3 protein: CASRGLLEDTQYF. CDR3 sequence (DNA): TGTGCCAGCAGGGGACTCCTGGAAGATACGCAGTATTTT.

The chain recombines TRBV6-1 with TRBJ1-5; no reliable D call. The CDR3 sequence is 14 residues long. The germline V and J ends were trimmed by 2 bases and 3 bases, with 8 bases remaining between them. Germline V gene lookup returns CDR1 MNHNS and CDR2 SASEGT. The CDR3 bases are TGTGCCAGCAGTGAATTCAGGAACAATCAGCCCCAGCATTTT. As protein: CASSEFRNNQPQHF.

This chain links TRBV5-6 with TRBJ2-6; D possibly uses TRBD1 or TRBD2 (5 bases each). Trimming stripped 4 bases from V and 2 bases from J, with 7 bases between. The CDR3 runs 14 residues. Germline CDR1 reads SGHDT; CDR2 reads YYEEEE. CDR3 sequence: CASSLGAGANVLTF. In DNA, the CDR3 is TGTGCCAGCAGCCTGGGGGCTGGGGCCAACGTCCTGACTTTC. The full variable domain, completed using reference TRBV5-6 and TRBJ2-6, is DAGVTQSPTHLIKTRGQQVTLRCSPKSGHDTVSWYQQALGQGPQFIFQYYEEEERQRGNFPDRFSGHQFPNYSSELNVNALLLGDSALYLCASSLGAGANVLTFGAGSRLTVL.

The J gene is TRBJ1-2, the V gene TRBV7-2; D gene uncertain. The CDR3 length is 18 residues. Germline V gene sequence: CDR1 SGHTA, CDR2 FQGNSA. The V and J ends lost 1 base and 0 bases respectively, with 18 bases between them. In DNA form, the CDR3 reads TGTGCCAGCAGCTTAGACTCGGAGAGCCCCCTAACTAACTATGGCTACACCTTC. This sequence encodes CASSLDSESPLTNYGYTF.

The rearrangement uses TRBV9 and TRBJ2-5; the D gene is possibly TRBD2 (5 bases). Trimming removed 0 bases at V and 4 bases at J, with 13 bases between. Germline CDR1 and CDR2: SGDLS and YYNGEE. This CDR3 is built from 15 residues. The CDR3 spells CASSVEGNTRETQYF. The DNA for the CDR3 is TGTGCCAGCAGCGTAGAAGGTAACACTAGAGAGACCCAGTACTTC. Combining the CDR3 with reference TRBV9 and TRBJ2-5 gives the whole variable domain DSGVTQTPKHLITATGQRVTLRCSPRSGDLSVYWYQQSLDQGLQFLIQYYNGEERAKGNILERFSAQQFPDLHSELNLSSLELGDSALYFCASSVEGNTRETQYFGPGTRLLVL.

The chain carries TRBV6-1 and TRBJ1-5; unclear D gene. Germline V gene data show CDR1 as MNHNS and CDR2 as SASEGT. CDR3 length: 14 residues. V lost 4 bases and J 5 bases, leaving 12 bases between the germline ends. Here the CDR3 DNA reads TGTGCCAGCAGTGGGGAAGGTGGGTATCAGCCCCAGCATTTT. Amino acids: CASSGEGGYQPQHF.

The V gene is TRBV6-1, the J gene TRBJ1-3; D not certain. Germline assignment: CDR1 MNHNS and CDR2 SASEGT. This CDR3 has 15 residues. The germline V and J ends were trimmed by 10 bases and 2 bases, with 18 bases remaining between them. CDR3 in DNA: TGTGCCACCACGGCGCGGCCCGCTCCTGGAAACACCATATATTTT. It is translated as CATTARPAPGNTIYF.

This chain uses TRBV6-5 with TRBJ2-1; D could derive from TRBD1 or TRBD2 (6 bases each). The ends were cut back, 7 bases at V and 4 bases at J, with 17 bases in the middle. CDR1 and CDR2 (germline): MNHEY, SVGAGI. The CDR3 contains 15 residues. CDR3 coding DNA: TGTGCCAGCACCACGGGGGCAGGGCGGTACAATGAGCAGTTCTTC. It specifies CASTTGAGRYNEQFF.

The rearrangement joins TRBV6-5 to TRBJ2-3; possible D gene TRBD2, 6 bases. This CDR3 spans 14 amino acids. Germline lookup yields CDR1 MNHEY and CDR2 SVGAGI. V was cut by 10 bases and J by 6 bases, with 20 bases left in between. CDR3: CATSRDWALDTQYF. The DNA of the CDR3 is TGTGCCACCAGCCGGGACTGGGCTTTGGATACGCAGTATTTT.

This clone was observed a few times. The genes are TRBV6-5 and TRBJ2-3; unclear D gene. Trimming cost V 6 bases and J 0 bases, with 4 bases left between them. This CDR3 comprises 12 residues. Germline V lookup: CDR1 MNHEY, CDR2 SVGAGI. The CDR3 sequence is CASRQSTDTQYF. CDR3 coding DNA: TGTGCCAGCAGGCAGAGCACAGATACGCAGTATTTT.

This clone came up once. The chain carries TRBV18 and TRBJ1-3; TRBD1 matches 8 bases. Germline V CDR1 and CDR2: KGHSH, LQKENI. The CDR3 extends over 16 amino acids. J gave up 3 bases and V 4 bases, and 8 bases lay outside the gene matches. CDR3 nucleotides: TGTGCCAGCTCACTTACAGGACAGGGTTTTGGAAACACCATATATTTT. Protein sequence: CASSLTGQGFGNTIYF.

The V and J genes are TRBV5-1 and TRBJ2-7; D may be TRBD1 or TRBD2 (5 bases each). Germline V gene sequence: CDR1 SGHRS, CDR2 YFSETQ. V shed 0 bases and J shed 7 bases, with 11 bases lying between them. This CDR3 has 13 residues. In DNA form, the CDR3 reads TGCGCCAGCAGCTTGGGTCAGGGAGAGGAGCAGTACTTC. It translates to CASSLGQGEEQYF.

This clone has only one observation. The chain has TRBV30 and TRBJ1-1, with 7 bases that match TRBD1. The CDR3 spans 12 residues. The ends lost 7 bases at V and 4 bases at J; junction bases unmatched: 6. From germline, CDR1 is GTSNPN and CDR2 SVGIG (reference sequence). In DNA form, the CDR3 reads TGTGCCTACTCGGGACAGTTCACTGAAGCTTTCTTT. This gives the protein CAYSGQFTEAFF.

The genes are TRBV19 and TRBJ1-4; D not certain. The germline CDR1 and CDR2 sequences are LNHDA and SQIVND (reference sequence). The CDR3 runs to 12 residues. The ends were cut back, 8 bases at V and 11 bases at J, with 15 bases in the middle. CDR3 bases: TGTGCCAGTGGGGTGGGCTTGCCGAAACTGTTTTTT. It yields the protein CASGVGLPKLFF.

This sequence joins TRBV6-6 and TRBJ1-2; D not certain. The CDR3 has 15 residues. V was trimmed by 0 bases and J by 2 bases, leaving 10 bases between them. Germline V gene data show CDR1 as MNHNY and CDR2 as SVGAGI (reference sequence). CDR3 nucleotide sequence: TGTGCCAGCAGTTACTCGGGAGCTAGGAACTATGGCTACACCTTC. This encodes CASSYSGARNYGYTF.

This sequence joins TRBV6-5 and TRBJ1-2, with D uncertain. This CDR3 is 13 amino acids long. V dropped 2 bases and J dropped 4 bases, with 8 bases sitting between them. Germline V gene sequence: CDR1 MNHEY, CDR2 SVGAGI. CDR3 protein: CASSYVSSYGYTF. The DNA for the CDR3 is TGTGCCAGCAGTTACGTGAGCTCCTATGGCTACACCTTC.

This clone appeared a single time. The CDR3 here is CASSLGRTGANVLTF. In DNA form, the CDR3 reads TGTGCCAGCAGCTTGGGCAGGACTGGGGCCAACGTCCTGACTTTC. This chain joins TRBV5-4 and TRBJ2-6; no firm D call. The CDR3 loop spans 15 amino acids. Trimming removed 0 bases from V and 2 bases from J, with 6 bases in between. Germline V gene lookup returns CDR1 SGHNT and CDR2 YYREEE (reference sequence).

The V call is TRBV14, the J call TRBJ2-3; no definite D call. V lost 2 bases to trimming and J lost 0 bases, with 9 bases between them. The CDR3 consists of 15 residues. CDR1 SGHDN and CDR2 FVKESK come from the germline V gene. CDR3 in amino acids: CASSQHLVSTDTQYF. The DNA of the CDR3 is TGTGCCAGCAGCCAACATCTGGTGAGCACAGATACGCAGTATTTT.